Following are 4 T cell receptor beta chains from one sample sequenced in a study of blood T cell repertoires in COVID-19. Sequencing was performed with immunoSEQ multiplex PCR; in TCRdb, only in-frame clones are kept and a portion is missing. The sample has 410,000 or so clones; approximately 90% are singletons. Source material: peripheral blood. Receptors originate from a woman between 40 and 50 years old with COVID-19, enrolled during active disease.

In the case of this clone: At one end the junction does not follow the germline gene, possibly because of a read error. This chain connects TRBV3-1 (or the pseudogene TRBV3-2) to TRBJ2-6; D is tentatively TRBD1 or TRBD2 (5 bases each). CDR3 size: 15 residues. CDR1 and CDR2 from the germline V gene are LGHDT and YNNKEL (reference sequence). As DNA, the CDR3 is TGTGCCAGCGACCAAGGGAGCTCTGGGGCCAACGTCCCGACTTTC. Amino acid sequence: CASDQGSSGANVPTF.

The chain uses TRBV20-1 and TRBJ2-5; maybe TRBD2 (5 bases). CDR1 and CDR2 from the germline V gene are DFQATT and SNEGSKA (reference sequence). Deletions cut 6 bases from V and 5 bases from J, with 10 bases between. The CDR3 extends over 11 amino acids. In DNA, the CDR3 is TGCAGTGCCAGCGGCGACGAGACCCAGTACTTC. Residues: CSASGDETQYF.

This chain links TRBV4-1 with TRBJ1-6; D might be TRBD1 (6 bases). This CDR3 spans 15 amino acids. The germline V gene encodes CDR1 MGHRA and CDR2 YSYEKL. The germline V and J ends were trimmed by 0 bases and 7 bases, with 10 bases remaining between them. The CDR3 region has the DNA TGCGCCAGCAGCCAAGATCCAGGGGTGAATTCACCCCTCCACTTT. Protein product: CASSQDPGVNSPLHF.

In its sample, this clone was seen a few times. The genes are TRBV28 and TRBJ1-3; 10 bases agree with TRBD1. The CDR3 contains 19 residues. Germline-derived CDR1 and CDR2 are MDHEN and SYDVKM. Trimming cost V 2 bases and J 4 bases; bases outside gene matches: 14. CDR3 residues: CASSLRGTGAERIGNTIYF. In DNA, the CDR3 is TGTGCCAGCAGTTTACGTGGGACAGGGGCCGAACGAATAGGAAACACCATATATTTT.